This TCR beta chain was recovered during a study of blood T cell repertoires in COVID-19. On the study more broadly: The United States, Italy and Spain provided the acute and convalescent COVID-19 samples.

As originally analysed: By means of reference gene primer amplification, nucleated cell counts were estimated. TCRdb's table, derived via immunoSEQ multiplex PCR, lists solely in-frame clones and lacks some. D and trimming come from the DNA, and the V and J calls and clone size come from that table. The data contain roughly 150,000 clones, around 88% of them singletons. The sequence derives from a woman in her 70s who had recovered from COVID-19. What was sequenced was peripheral blood.

The CDR3: CASSYPHLAGAGDTQYF. The CDR3 nucleotides read TGTGCCAGCAGTTACCCCCACCTAGCGGGAGCCGGAGATACGCAGTATTTT. This chain links TRBV6-2 or TRBV6-3 with TRBJ2-3; TRBD2 agrees at 10 bases. Per the germline V gene, CDR1 is MNHEY and CDR2 is SVGEGT. Unmatched junction bases numbered 10, after V lost 2 bases and J lost 5 bases. The CDR3 is made up of 17 amino acids.